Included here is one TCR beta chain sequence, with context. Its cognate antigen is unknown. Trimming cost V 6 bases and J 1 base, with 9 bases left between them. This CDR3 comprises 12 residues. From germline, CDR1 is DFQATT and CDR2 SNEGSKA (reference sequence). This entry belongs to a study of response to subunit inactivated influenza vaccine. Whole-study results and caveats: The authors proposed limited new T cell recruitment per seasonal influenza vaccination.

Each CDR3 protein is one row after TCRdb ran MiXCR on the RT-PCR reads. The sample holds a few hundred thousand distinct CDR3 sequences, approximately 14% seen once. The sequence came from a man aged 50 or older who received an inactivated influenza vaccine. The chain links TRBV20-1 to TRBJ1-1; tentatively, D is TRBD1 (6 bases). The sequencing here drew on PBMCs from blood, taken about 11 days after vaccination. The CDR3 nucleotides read TGCAGTGCGCCGACAGGGAACACTGAAGCTTTCTTT. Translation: CSAPTGNTEAFF.